Following are 17 T cell receptor beta chains from one sample sequenced in a study of blood T cells in healthy people across ages. Then a second PCR, running about 6 to 12 cycles, was carried out with a sample-barcoded 5' primer and a J-beta primer mix. TCRdb reanalysed the 5' RACE reads using MiXCR and keeps one entry per CDR3 protein. The sample carries roughly 1,300,000 distinct CDR3 sequences, around 59% recorded once. Sequencing input: blood. Receptor source: a man between 18 and 29 years old in good health.

This chain uses TRBV6-5 with TRBJ2-7; D possibly corresponds to TRBD2 (6 bases). The CDR3 is 14 amino acids. The germline V and J ends were trimmed by 2 bases and 2 bases, with 10 bases remaining between them. Germline CDR1 MNHEY, CDR2 SVGAGI. CDR3 DNA sequence: TGTGCCAGCAGTTACGGGCGGGATGCCTACGAGCAGTACTTC. Translating gives CASSYGRDAYEQYF.

Comments on this clonotype: One end of the junction varies from germline; a read error may be responsible. The rearrangement joins TRBV29-1 to TRBJ2-7; D call uncertain. The length of the CDR3 is 11 residues. CDR1 and CDR2 from the germline V gene are SQVTM and ANQGSEA. CDR3 in DNA: TGCGGCGTTGAAGTGGCTCTAGGGCAGTACTTC. Translated, it gives CGVEVALGQYF.

J is TRBJ1-6 and V is TRBV6-2 or TRBV6-3; D is undetermined. Trimming removed 3 bases at V and 8 bases at J, with 17 bases between. Germline loops: CDR1 MNHEY, CDR2 SVGEGT. CDR3 size: 16 residues. The CDR3 nucleotides read TGTGCCAGCAGTTATTTCGTCGGGATTGGACATTCACCCCTCCACTTT. Protein product: CASSYFVGIGHSPLHF.

The genes are TRBV6-5 and TRBJ2-7, with TRBD1 matching over 9 bases. The junction had 15 bases not matched to a gene; V was cut back by 2 bases and J by 10 bases. Germline V CDR1 and CDR2: MNHEY, SVGAGI. This CDR3 is built from 16 residues. The CDR3: CASSYQTGGGLAPQYF. CDR3 DNA sequence: TGTGCCAGCAGTTACCAAACAGGGGGCGGCCTAGCTCCCCAGTACTTC.

Remarks on this clonotype: A read error may produce the germline difference seen at one junction end. The chain combines TRBV5-6 with TRBJ1-2; 8 nucleotides agree with TRBD1. From germline, CDR1 is SGHDT and CDR2 YYEEEE. This CDR3 contains 17 residues. The CDR3 protein is CASSLGTGSPSNYGHTF. In DNA form, the CDR3 reads TGTGCCAGCAGCTTGGGGACAGGGAGTCCCTCTAACTATGGCCACACCTTC. Full variable domain (missing parts from reference TRBV5-6 and TRBJ1-2): DAGVTQSPTHLIKTRGQQVTLRCSPKSGHDTVSWYQQALGQGPQFIFQYYEEEERQRGNFPDRFSGHQFPNYSSELNVNALLLGDSALYLCASSLGTGSPSNYGHTFGSGTRLTVV.

This chain joins TRBV3-1 and TRBJ2-7, with TRBD2 matching 7 bases. V was clipped by 3 bases and J by 2 bases; unmatched bases: 10. CDR1 is LGHDT, CDR2 YNNKEL, per germline (reference sequence). The CDR3 is made up of 16 amino acids. CDR3 in amino acids: CASSQVGAGTTYEQYF. Here the CDR3 DNA reads TGTGCCAGCAGCCAGGTCGGAGCGGGGACGACCTACGAGCAGTACTTC.

This rearrangement joins TRBV7-6 to TRBJ2-4, with a weak D call TRBD1 (6 bases). The end of the DNA fits TRBJ2-7 better, so the J call may be wrong. CDR1 SGHVS and CDR2 FNYEAQ come from the germline V gene. The CDR3 loop spans 17 amino acids. The CDR3 loop is CASSRTKDSLNSYEQYF. DNA for the CDR3: TGTGCCAGCAGCCGAACGAAGGACAGCCTTAACTCCTACGAGCAGTACTTC.

This clonotype was observed once. The V gene is TRBV20-1, the J gene TRBJ2-4; no firm D call. From germline, CDR1 is DFQATT and CDR2 SNEGSKA (reference sequence). The CDR3 sequence is 16 residues long. V was clipped by 2 bases and J by 0 bases, with 14 bases between them. CDR3 protein: CSARSPLTIAKNIQYF. The DNA for the CDR3 is TGCAGTGCTAGATCCCCTCTGACAATAGCCAAAAACATTCAGTACTTC.

This chain uses TRBV29-1 with TRBJ2-3, with TRBD1 identical over 10 bases. This CDR3 comprises 14 residues. The germline V gene encodes CDR1 SQVTM and CDR2 ANQGSEA. V gave up 4 bases and J gave up 3 bases; unmatched junction bases: 4. The CDR3: CSVGQGAPTDTQYF. For the CDR3, the DNA is TGCAGCGTTGGACAGGGGGCGCCGACAGATACGCAGTATTTT.

The CDR3 loop is CASSPPGLGPDTQYF. The CDR3 DNA is TGTGCCAGCAGCCCCCCCGGACTAGGGCCAGATACGCAGTATTTT. This chain connects TRBV11-2 to TRBJ2-3; 7 nucleotides match TRBD2. The V and J ends lost 5 bases and 4 bases, in that order; junction bases with no gene match: 9. The CDR3 is made up of 15 amino acids. Germline CDR1 and CDR2: SGHAT and FQNNGV.

In DNA, the CDR3 is TGTGCCAGCAGTTACTCGGTGTTTGATAGCGGGAGTAAATACAACATTCAGTACTTC. Amino acids: CASSYSVFDSGSKYNIQYF. The V gene is TRBV6-5, the J gene TRBJ2-4; 9 bases map to TRBD2. Germline V lookup: CDR1 MNHEY, CDR2 SVGAGI. V lost 0 bases, J lost 7 bases, and 16 bases stayed unmatched. This CDR3 contains 19 residues.

The rearrangement links TRBV25-1 to TRBJ2-5, with a weak D call TRBD1 (6 bases). With 4 bases removed from V and 2 bases from J, the gap between germline ends came to 14 bases. CDR3 length equals 15 residues. Germline CDR1 MGHDK, CDR2 SYGVNS. In DNA, the CDR3 is TGTGCCAGCAGTGGAAGGACAGCAGCACAAGAGACCCAGTACTTC. It translates to CASSGRTAAQETQYF.

This chain links TRBV5-5 with TRBJ2-7; possibly TRBD2 for D (6 bases). The V gene lost 0 bases and the J gene lost 2 bases, with 9 bases spanning the gap. Germline V gene data show CDR1 as SGHKS and CDR2 as YYEKEE (reference sequence). The length of the CDR3 is 14 residues. The CDR3 spells CASSLARTTYEQYF. The CDR3 DNA follows: TGTGCCAGCAGCTTGGCCAGGACTACCTACGAGCAGTACTTC.

J is TRBJ1-5 and V is TRBV2; D call uncertain. There are 12 residues in the CDR3. Germline values: CDR1 SNHLY, CDR2 FYNNEI. V lost 8 bases and J lost 5, with 10 bases in between. The CDR3 loop reads CASQSVYQPQHF. The CDR3 region has the DNA TGTGCCAGCCAGTCCGTGTATCAGCCCCAGCATTTT. The complete variable domain, with remaining parts taken from reference TRBV2 and TRBJ1-5, reads EPEVTQTPSHQVTQMGQEVILRCVPISNHLYFYWYRQILGQKVEFLVSFYNNEISEKSEIFDDQFSVERPDGSNFTLKIRSTKLEDSAMYFCASQSVYQPQHFGDGTRLSIL.

The chain combines TRBV29-1 with TRBJ2-7, with D unresolved. CDR3 length equals 11 residues. Per germline, CDR1 SQVTM and CDR2 ANQGSEA. The V and J ends lost 4 bases and 7 bases respectively, with 11 bases between them. The CDR3 DNA follows: TGCAGCGTTGGCACTTTGGGGGAGCAGTACTTC. The encoded protein is CSVGTLGEQYF.

The CDR3 protein is CSVASGLGSYNEQFF. In nucleotides, the CDR3 is TGCAGCGTTGCTTCAGGACTAGGTAGTTACAATGAGCAGTTCTTC. The rearrangement uses TRBV29-1 and TRBJ2-1; 7 nucleotides align to TRBD2. Trimming took 4 bases from V and 4 from J; bases not matched to a gene: 10. Per germline, CDR1 SQVTM and CDR2 ANQGSEA. There are 15 residues in the CDR3.

The chain links TRBV15 to TRBJ2-5; 9 positions agree with TRBD1. CDR3 length: 16 residues. Germline CDR1 reads LNHNV; CDR2 reads YYDKDF (reference sequence). V lost 1 base and J lost 0; bases outside the gene matches: 3. The CDR3 DNA sequence: TGTGCCACCAGCAGAGGGACAGGGGTAAACCAAGAGACCCAGTACTTC. It encodes CATSRGTGVNQETQYF.